This TCR beta chain was sequenced for a study of blood T cell repertoires in COVID-19. Looking at the study overall: COVID-19 samples collected from the United States, Italy and Spain covered acute and convalescent phases.

This clone was detected once. Per the original methods: Estimates of nucleated cell counts were drawn from the amplification of reference gene primers. Generated by immunoSEQ multiplex PCR, the TCRdb table keeps only in-frame clones and is missing some. That table gives V, J and clone size, and the DNA gave D and trimming. The table records approximately 210,000 clones, approximately 80% of them present only once. The CDR3 spans 11 residues. The V end lost 3 bases, the J end lost 9 bases, and 6 bases lay between the germline ends. The V gene's germline CDR1 is SEHNR and CDR2 FQNEAQ (reference sequence).

The sequence derives from a man aged 25-45 years with acute COVID-19. The V gene is TRBV7-9, the J gene TRBJ2-1; D perhaps matches TRBD2 (5 bases). What was sequenced was PBMCs or T cells enriched from blood (not recorded which). DNA of the CDR3: TGTGCCAGCAGCTTCAGCGGTGAGCAGTTCTTC. Its protein is CASSFSGEQFF. The full variable domain, its missing parts supplied by reference TRBV7-9 and TRBJ2-1, is DTGVSQNPRHKITKRGQNVTFRCDPISEHNRLYWYRQTLGQGPEFLTYFQNEAQLEKSRLLSDRFSAERPKGSFSTLEIQRTEQGDSAMYLCASSFSGEQFFGPGTRLTVL.